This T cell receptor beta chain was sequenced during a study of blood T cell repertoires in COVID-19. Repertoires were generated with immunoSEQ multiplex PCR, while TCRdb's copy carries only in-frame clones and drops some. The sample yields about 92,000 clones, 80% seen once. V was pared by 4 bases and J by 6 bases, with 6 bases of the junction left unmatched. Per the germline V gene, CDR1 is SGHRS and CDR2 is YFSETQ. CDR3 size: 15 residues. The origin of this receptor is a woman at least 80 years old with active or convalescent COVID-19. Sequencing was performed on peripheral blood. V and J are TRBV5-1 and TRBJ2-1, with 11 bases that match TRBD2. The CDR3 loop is CASSPGLAGLNEQFF. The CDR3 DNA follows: TGCGCCAGCAGCCCTGGACTAGCGGGCCTCAATGAGCAGTTCTTC. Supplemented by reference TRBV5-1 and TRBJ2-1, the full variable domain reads KAGVTQTPRYLIKTRGQQVTLSCSPISGHRSVSWYQQTPGQGLQFLFEYFSETQRNKGNFPGRFSGRQFSNSRSEMNVSTLELGDSALYLCASSPGLAGLNEQFFGPGTRLTVL.